A single TCR beta chain is shown here with its context. These data come from a study of shared clonotypes between healthy human individuals. Assay used: immunoSEQ multiplex PCR; TCRdb lists only in-frame clones, some missing. The repertoire holds 450,000 to 500,000 clones, with 81% as singletons. The sample consisted of PBMCs. The TCR was taken from a woman aged 35 to 49 in good health. Some clones in this sample may be carry-over from other donors' samples.

This CDR3 is CASSSLWLADYNEQFF. CDR3 nucleotide sequence: TGTGCCAGCAGCTCGTTGTGGCTAGCGGATTACAATGAGCAGTTCTTC. This chain connects TRBV7-9 to TRBJ2-1; 7 nucleotides align to TRBD2. The CDR3 sequence is 16 residues long. With 4 bases clipped from V and 4 bases from J, the junction kept 10 bases outside the gene matches. CDR1 and CDR2 from the germline V gene are SEHNR and FQNEAQ (reference sequence).